This TCR beta chain was sequenced during a study of control samples from healthy donors and cancer patients. V was pared by 6 bases and J by 7 bases, with 15 bases between. This CDR3 has 13 residues. Germline V lookup: CDR1 KGHSH, CDR2 LQKENI. This clone showed up just once. Repertoires were generated with immunoSEQ multiplex PCR, while TCRdb's copy carries only in-frame clones and drops some. The data show 200,000 or so clones, with around 94% seen just once and around 1.5% held by the top ten. This TCR was recovered from a man over 45 in good health. Input material: blood. The V and J genes are TRBV18 and TRBJ1-2, with D unresolved. For the CDR3, the DNA is TGTGCCAGCTCTTTAATGGGGTTCTCTGGCTACACCTTC. Its protein product is CASSLMGFSGYTF.